This T cell receptor beta chain was found in a study of blood T cells in healthy people across ages. A second PCR of 7 to 11 cycles used a sample-barcoded 5' primer and a J-beta primer mix. TCRdb passed the 5' RACE reads through MiXCR, listing each CDR3 protein once. The table shows about 1.6 million distinct CDR3 sequences, with almost 35% occurring only once. At least ten counts were recorded for this clonotype. Every donor provided 8.5 to 10 milliliters of peripheral blood. CDR3 size: 17 residues. J gave up 3 bases and V 1 base, and 6 bases lay outside the gene matches. Germline V gene data show CDR1 as MGHRA and CDR2 as YSYEKL.

The sequence derives from a woman between 25 and 40 years old in good health. The sample was blood. V usage is TRBV4-1 and J usage is TRBJ2-1; 10 bases are a match to TRBD2. The CDR3 bases are TGCGCCAGCAGCCAAGGAGAGCGGGGGGGCAACTACAATGAGCAGTTCTTC. Its protein product is CASSQGERGGNYNEQFF.